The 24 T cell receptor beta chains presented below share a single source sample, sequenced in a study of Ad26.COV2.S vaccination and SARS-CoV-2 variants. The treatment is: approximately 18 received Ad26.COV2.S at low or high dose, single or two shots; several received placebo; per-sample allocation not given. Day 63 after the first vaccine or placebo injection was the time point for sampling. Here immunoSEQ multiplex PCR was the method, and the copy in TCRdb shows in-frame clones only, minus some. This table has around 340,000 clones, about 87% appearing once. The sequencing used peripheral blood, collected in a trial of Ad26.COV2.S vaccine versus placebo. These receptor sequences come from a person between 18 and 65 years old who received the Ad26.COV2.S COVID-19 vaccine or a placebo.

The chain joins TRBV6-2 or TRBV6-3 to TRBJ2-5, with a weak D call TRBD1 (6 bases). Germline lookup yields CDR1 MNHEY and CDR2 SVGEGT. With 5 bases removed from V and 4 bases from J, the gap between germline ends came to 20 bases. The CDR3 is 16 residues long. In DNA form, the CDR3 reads TGTGCCAGCAGTCCACGCTCGGGACACTTAAGAGAGACCCAGTACTTC. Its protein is CASSPRSGHLRETQYF.

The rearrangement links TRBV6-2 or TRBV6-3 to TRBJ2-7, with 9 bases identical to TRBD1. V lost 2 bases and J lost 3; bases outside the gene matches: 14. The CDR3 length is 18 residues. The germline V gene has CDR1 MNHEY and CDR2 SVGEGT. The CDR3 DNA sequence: TGTGCCAGCAGTTACGGCCGCGTCGGGACAGGGTCTCTCTACGAGCAGTACTTC. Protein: CASSYGRVGTGSLYEQYF.

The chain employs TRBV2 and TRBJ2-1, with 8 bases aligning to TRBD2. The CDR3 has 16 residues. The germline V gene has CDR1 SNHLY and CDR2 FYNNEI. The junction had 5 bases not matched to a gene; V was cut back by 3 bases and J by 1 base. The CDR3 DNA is TGTGCCAGCAGTGACGGGACTAGGCCTTCCTACAATGAGCAGTTCTTC. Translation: CASSDGTRPSYNEQFF.

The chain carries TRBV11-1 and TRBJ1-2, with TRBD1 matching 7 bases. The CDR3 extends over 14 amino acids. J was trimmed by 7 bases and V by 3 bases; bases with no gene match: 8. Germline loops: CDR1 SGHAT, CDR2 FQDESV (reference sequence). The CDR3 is CASSFGNRGGGYTF. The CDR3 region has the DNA TGTGCCAGCAGCTTCGGGAACAGGGGAGGTGGCTACACCTTC. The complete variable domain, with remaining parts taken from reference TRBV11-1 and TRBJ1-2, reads EAEVAQSPRYKITEKSQAVAFWCDPISGHATLYWYRQILGQGPELLVQFQDESVVDDSQLPKDRFSAERLKGVDSTLKIQPAELGDSAMYLCASSFGNRGGGYTFGSGTRLTVV.

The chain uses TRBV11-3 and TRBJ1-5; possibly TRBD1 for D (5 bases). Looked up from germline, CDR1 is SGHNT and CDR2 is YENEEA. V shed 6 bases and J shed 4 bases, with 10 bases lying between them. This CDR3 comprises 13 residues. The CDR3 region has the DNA TGTGCCAGCAGTTTACGGGGGAATCAGCCCCAGCATTTT. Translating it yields CASSLRGNQPQHF.

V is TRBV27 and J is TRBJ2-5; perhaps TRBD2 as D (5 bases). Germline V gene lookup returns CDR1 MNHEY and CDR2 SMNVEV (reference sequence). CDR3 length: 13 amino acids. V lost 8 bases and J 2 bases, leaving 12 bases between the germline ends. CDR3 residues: CASRLLMQETQYF. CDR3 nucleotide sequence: TGTGCCAGCCGACTACTGATGCAAGAGACCCAGTACTTC.

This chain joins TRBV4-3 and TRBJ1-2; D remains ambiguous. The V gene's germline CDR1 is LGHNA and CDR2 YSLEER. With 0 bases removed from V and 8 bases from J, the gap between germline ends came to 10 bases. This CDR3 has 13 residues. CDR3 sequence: CASSQDLGGGYTF. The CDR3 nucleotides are TGCGCCAGCAGCCAAGACCTCGGAGGGGGCTACACCTTC.

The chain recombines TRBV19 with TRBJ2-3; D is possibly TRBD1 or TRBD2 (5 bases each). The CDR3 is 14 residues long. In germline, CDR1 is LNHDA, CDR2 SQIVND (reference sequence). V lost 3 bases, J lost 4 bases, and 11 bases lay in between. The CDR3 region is CASSIRDPADTQYF. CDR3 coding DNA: TGTGCCAGTAGTATCCGGGACCCCGCAGATACGCAGTATTTT.

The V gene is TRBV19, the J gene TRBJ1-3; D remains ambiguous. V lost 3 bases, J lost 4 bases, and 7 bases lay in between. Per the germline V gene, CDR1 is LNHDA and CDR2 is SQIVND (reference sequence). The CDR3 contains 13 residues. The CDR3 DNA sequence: TGTGCCAGTAGTATTTCTTTGGGAAACACCATATATTTT. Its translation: CASSISLGNTIYF.

The CDR3: CASSEWSVAGETQYF. CDR3 DNA: TGTGCCAGCAGTGAATGGTCGGTAGCGGGGGAGACCCAGTACTTC. The chain joins TRBV25-1 to TRBJ2-5; 8 nucleotides align to TRBD2. V shed 1 base, J shed 5 bases, and the junction held 6 bases outside the gene matches. The germline gives CDR1 MGHDK, CDR2 SYGVNS. The length of the CDR3 is 15 residues.

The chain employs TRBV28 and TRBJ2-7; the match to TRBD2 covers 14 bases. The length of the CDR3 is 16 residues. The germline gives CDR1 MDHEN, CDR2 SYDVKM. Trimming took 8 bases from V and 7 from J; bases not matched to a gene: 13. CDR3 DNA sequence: TGTGCCAGCGGCAACCAAGGACTAGCGGGAGGAGGGGAGCAGTACTTC. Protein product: CASGNQGLAGGGEQYF.

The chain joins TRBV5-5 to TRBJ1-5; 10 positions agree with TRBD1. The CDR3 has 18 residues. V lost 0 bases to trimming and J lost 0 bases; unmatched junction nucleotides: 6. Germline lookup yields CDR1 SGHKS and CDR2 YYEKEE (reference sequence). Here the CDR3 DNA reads TGTGCCAGCAGCTTGGGCCCGGGACAGGGGTATAGCAATCAGCCCCAGCATTTT. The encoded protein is CASSLGPGQGYSNQPQHF.

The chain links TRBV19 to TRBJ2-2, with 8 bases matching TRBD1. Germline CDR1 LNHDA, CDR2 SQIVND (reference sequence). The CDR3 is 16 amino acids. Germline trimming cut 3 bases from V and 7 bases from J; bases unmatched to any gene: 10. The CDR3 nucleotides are TGTGCCAGTAGTATCCGACTAACAGGGGGGTACGGGGAGCTGTTTTTT. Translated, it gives CASSIRLTGGYGELFF.

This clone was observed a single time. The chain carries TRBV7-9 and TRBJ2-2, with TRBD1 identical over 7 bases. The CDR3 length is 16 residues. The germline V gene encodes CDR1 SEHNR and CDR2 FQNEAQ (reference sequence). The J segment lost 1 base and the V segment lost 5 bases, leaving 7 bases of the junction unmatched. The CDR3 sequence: CASSLGQAENTGELFF. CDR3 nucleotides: TGTGCCAGCAGCCTAGGACAGGCCGAGAACACCGGGGAGCTGTTTTTT.

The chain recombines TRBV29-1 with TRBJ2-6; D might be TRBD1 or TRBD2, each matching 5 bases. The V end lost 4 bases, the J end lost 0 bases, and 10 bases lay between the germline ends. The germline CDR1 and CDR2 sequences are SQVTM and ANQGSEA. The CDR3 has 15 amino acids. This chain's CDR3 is CSVGGRGSGANVLTF. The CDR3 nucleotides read TGCAGCGTTGGGGGCCGGGGCTCTGGGGCCAACGTCCTGACTTTC.

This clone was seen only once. CDR3 in DNA: TGTGCCAGCAGCGAGGGACAGGGGGAGGGCGAGCAGTTCTTC. It encodes CASSEGQGEGEQFF. The genes are TRBV7-8 and TRBJ2-1; 11 bases line up with TRBD1. From germline, CDR1 is SGHVS and CDR2 FQNEAQ. V shed 5 bases, J shed 10 bases, and the junction held 7 bases outside the gene matches. CDR3 length: 14 residues.

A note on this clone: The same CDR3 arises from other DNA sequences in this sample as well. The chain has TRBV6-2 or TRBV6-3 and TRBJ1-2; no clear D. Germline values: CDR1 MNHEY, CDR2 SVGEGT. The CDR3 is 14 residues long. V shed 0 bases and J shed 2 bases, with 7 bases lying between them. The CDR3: CASSYSTRNYGYTF. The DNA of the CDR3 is TGTGCCAGCAGTTACTCGACCAGAAACTATGGCTACACCTTC.

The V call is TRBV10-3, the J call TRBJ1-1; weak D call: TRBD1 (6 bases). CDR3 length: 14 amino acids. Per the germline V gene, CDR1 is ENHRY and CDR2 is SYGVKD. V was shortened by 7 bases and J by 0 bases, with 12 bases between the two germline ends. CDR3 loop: CAITPGGLNTEAFF. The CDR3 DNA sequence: TGTGCCATCACCCCGGGGGGGCTGAACACTGAAGCTTTCTTT.

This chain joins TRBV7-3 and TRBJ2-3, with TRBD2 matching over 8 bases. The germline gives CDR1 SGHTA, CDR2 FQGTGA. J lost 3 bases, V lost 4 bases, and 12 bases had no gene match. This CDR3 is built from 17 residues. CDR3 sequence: CASSSISSGILTDTQYF. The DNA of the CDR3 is TGTGCCAGCAGCTCGATTAGTAGCGGGATACTAACAGATACGCAGTATTTT.

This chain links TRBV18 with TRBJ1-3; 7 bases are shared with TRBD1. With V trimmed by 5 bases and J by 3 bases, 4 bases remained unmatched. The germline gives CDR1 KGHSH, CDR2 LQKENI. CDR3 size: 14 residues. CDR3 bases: TGTGCCAGCTCAGCCGGGACAGATGGAAACACCATATATTTT. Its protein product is CASSAGTDGNTIYF.

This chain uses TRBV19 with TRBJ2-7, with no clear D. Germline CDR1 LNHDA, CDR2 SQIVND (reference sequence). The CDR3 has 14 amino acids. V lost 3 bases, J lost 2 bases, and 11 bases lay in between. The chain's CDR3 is CASSMLGQAYEQYF. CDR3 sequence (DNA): TGTGCCAGTAGTATGTTAGGGCAAGCCTACGAGCAGTACTTC.

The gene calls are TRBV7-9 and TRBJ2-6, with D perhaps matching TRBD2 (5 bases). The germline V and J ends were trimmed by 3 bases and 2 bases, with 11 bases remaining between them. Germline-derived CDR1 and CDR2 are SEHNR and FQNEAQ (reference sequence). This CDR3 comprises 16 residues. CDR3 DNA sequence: TGTGCCAGCAGCTTGAGTTGGCGGGCTGGGGCCAACGTCCTGACTTTC. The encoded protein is CASSLSWRAGANVLTF.

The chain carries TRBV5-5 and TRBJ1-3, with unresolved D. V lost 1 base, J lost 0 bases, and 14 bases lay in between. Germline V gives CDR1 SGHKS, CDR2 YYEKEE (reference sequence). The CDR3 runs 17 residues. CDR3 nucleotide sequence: TGTGCCAGCAGCTTGTTTCGGTCGTCAGTCTCTGGAAACACCATATATTTT. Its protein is CASSLFRSSVSGNTIYF.

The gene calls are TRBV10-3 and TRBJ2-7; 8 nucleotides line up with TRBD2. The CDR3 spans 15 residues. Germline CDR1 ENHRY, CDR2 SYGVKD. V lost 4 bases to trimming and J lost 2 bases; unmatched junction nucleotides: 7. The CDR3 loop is CAISALSGVTYEQYF. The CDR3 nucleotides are TGTGCCATCAGTGCTCTTAGCGGGGTGACCTACGAGCAGTACTTC.